This T cell receptor beta chain was documented in a study of shared clonotypes between healthy human individuals. Assay: immunoSEQ multiplex PCR; the TCRdb copy retains only in-frame clones and omits some. The sample holds about 1,500,000 clones, around 97% seen once. Looked up from germline, CDR1 is SGHRS and CDR2 is YFSETQ. The V end lost 5 bases, the J end lost 0 bases, and 12 bases lay between the germline ends. CDR3 length: 14 residues. The rearrangement links TRBV5-1 to TRBJ2-7; D gene ambiguous. Material: naive CD4+ T cells sorted from blood. Subset in this sample: CD45RA+ positively selected. The receptor's source is a man between 25 and 39 years old in good health. The chain's CDR3 is CASSSYTSSYEQYF. The DNA for the CDR3 is TGCGCCAGCAGTTCCTACACAAGCTCCTACGAGCAGTACTTC.